These 12 T cell receptor beta chains were sequenced from one sample in a study of shared clonotypes between healthy human individuals (dated by TCRdb to the early 2020s). Library generation was performed with the immunoSEQ multiplex PCR assay. The clones in this table, taken by TCRdb from immuneACCESS, are in-frame only. Not every clone is retained; where verified, under half of the shortfall comes from an unresolved V gene, and the cause of the rest is unknown. The sample table shows 1.4 million or so clones, and approximately 98.5% are seen once. Together, the top ten hold roughly 0.36% of the sample. The source material was naive CD4+ T cells sorted from blood. Read against the paper, the sample's cell subset or site label means: CD45RA+ positively selected. All receptors come from a man younger than 45 in good health.

This chain links TRBV28 with TRBJ2-1; D is undetermined. This CDR3 comprises 13 residues. CDR1 is MDHEN and CDR2 is SYDVKM in the germline V gene. V was clipped by 1 base and J by 8 bases, with 9 bases between them. The DNA of the CDR3 is TGTGCCAGCAGTTTATTGGGATCTCATGAGCAGTTCTTC. It codes for CASSLLGSHEQFF.

The chain carries TRBV5-1 and TRBJ2-1, with 9 bases aligning to TRBD2. This CDR3 comprises 14 residues. Per the germline V gene, CDR1 is SGHRS and CDR2 is YFSETQ. V lost 2 bases to trimming and J lost 6 bases; unmatched junction nucleotides: 3. The CDR3, as DNA: TGCGCCAGCAGCTTTAGCGGGAGCGGCAATGAGCAGTTCTTC. Amino acid sequence: CASSFSGSGNEQFF.

For this clone: Other DNA sequences in the same sample also yield this CDR3. The V call is TRBV12-5, the J call TRBJ2-3; D is uncertain. Trimming took 1 base from V and 5 from J, leaving 1 base between them. The CDR3 totals 11 residues. Germline CDR1 reads LGHNT; CDR2 reads FRNRAP. For the CDR3, the DNA is TGTGCTAGTGGTTTGGGAGATACGCAGTATTTT. Its protein is CASGLGDTQYF.

This chain joins TRBV27 and TRBJ2-3, with 7 bases identical to TRBD2. This CDR3 is 16 amino acids long. V gave up 6 bases and J gave up 0 bases; unmatched junction bases: 9. From germline, CDR1 is MNHEY and CDR2 SMNVEV (reference sequence). CDR3 residues: CASRERGVPSTDTQYF. The CDR3 coding sequence is TGTGCCAGCAGGGAACGGGGGGTTCCTAGCACAGATACGCAGTATTTT.

J is TRBJ2-3 and V is TRBV14, with 11 bases aligning to TRBD2. Germline V gene lookup returns CDR1 SGHDN and CDR2 FVKESK. The CDR3 runs 17 residues. V lost 0 bases, J lost 3 bases, and 5 bases stayed unmatched. The chain's CDR3 is CASSQEAGLAGTDTQYF. The CDR3 region has the DNA TGTGCCAGCAGCCAAGAGGCAGGACTAGCGGGTACAGATACGCAGTATTTT.

V and J are TRBV5-1 and TRBJ2-1; 7 nucleotides match TRBD2. The germline V gene has CDR1 SGHRS and CDR2 YFSETQ. Germline trimming cut 1 base from V and 6 bases from J; bases unmatched to any gene: 4. CDR3 length equals 14 residues. For the CDR3, the DNA is TGCGCCAGCAGCTTGTTTCTAGCGGCCAATGAGCAGTTCTTC. Translating gives CASSLFLAANEQFF.

The genes are TRBV19 and TRBJ1-5; D perhaps matches TRBD1 (5 bases). This CDR3 contains 11 residues. Germline V CDR1 and CDR2: LNHDA, SQIVND (reference sequence). Trimming shortened V by 5 bases and J by 11 bases, and 10 bases separated the two germline ends. This CDR3 reads CASSDRGAQHF. Written as DNA, the CDR3 is TGTGCCAGTAGTGATCGGGGGGCCCAGCATTTT.

This sequence joins TRBV5-1 and TRBJ2-1; D gene uncertain. The CDR3 covers 16 residues. CDR1 is SGHRS, CDR2 YFSETQ, per germline. Trimming left V 3 bases short and J 5 bases short, with 18 bases between. The CDR3 loop is CASSYDRAHRHNEQFF. The CDR3 DNA follows: TGCGCCAGCAGCTACGACCGGGCCCACCGGCACAATGAGCAGTTCTTC.

The chain combines TRBV28 with TRBJ2-7, with D unclear. From germline, CDR1 is MDHEN and CDR2 SYDVKM. V gave up 6 bases and J gave up 7 bases, with 10 bases separating them. CDR3 length equals 11 residues. The DNA of the CDR3 is TGTGCCAGCAGCCGATACGGAGAGCAGTACTTC. It encodes CASSRYGEQYF.

To note about this clone: This sample also contains other DNA sequences that code for the same CDR3. The chain links TRBV5-1 to TRBJ2-7; the match to TRBD2 covers 7 bases. This CDR3 is built from 15 residues. Per germline, CDR1 SGHRS and CDR2 YFSETQ. With 0 bases clipped from V and 2 bases from J, the junction kept 5 bases outside the gene matches. This chain's CDR3 is CASSLVGGSAYEQYF. DNA of the CDR3: TGCGCCAGCAGCTTGGTGGGAGGGAGTGCCTACGAGCAGTACTTC.

The chain uses TRBV6-6 and TRBJ1-4; no reliable D call. V was cut by 2 bases and J by 6 bases, with 1 base left in between. This CDR3 contains 11 residues. CDR1 and CDR2 from the germline V gene are MNHNY and SVGAGI (reference sequence). The CDR3 coding sequence is TGTGCCAGCAGTTACGATGAAAAACTGTTTTTT. Its translation: CASSYDEKLFF.

The V call is TRBV5-1, the J call TRBJ2-5, with D possibly matching TRBD1 (6 bases). CDR3 length: 13 amino acids. Germline loops: CDR1 SGHRS, CDR2 YFSETQ. The V end lost 3 bases, the J end lost 4 bases, and 10 bases lay between the germline ends. This chain's CDR3 is CASSWDIGETQYF. As DNA, the CDR3 is TGCGCCAGCAGCTGGGACATTGGAGAGACCCAGTACTTC. The variable domain in full, with the rest retrieved from reference TRBV5-1 and TRBJ2-5, is KAGVTQTPRYLIKTRGQQVTLSCSPISGHRSVSWYQQTPGQGLQFLFEYFSETQRNKGNFPGRFSGRQFSNSRSEMNVSTLELGDSALYLCASSWDIGETQYFGPGTRLLVL.